This T cell receptor beta chain was profiled in a study of T-cell memory formation after mild COVID-19. In TCRdb, the 5' RACE reads were re-called with MiXCR into one record per CDR3 protein. This table holds under 450,000 distinct CDR3 sequences, around a quarter found once. General study results and limits: SARS-CoV-2 specificity of second-wave clones peaking day 37 was unconfirmed.

The CDR3 has 17 residues. Germline values: CDR1 SGHTA, CDR2 FQGNSA. Trimming removed 3 bases at V and 0 bases at J, with 16 bases between. A note on this clonotype: No antigen is known for it.

This sequence was found in an adult woman who had mild COVID-19 (a few samples of this study predate the infection). Cell type and time point are not known. The chain is built from TRBV7-2 and TRBJ2-3; D remains unclear. The sequencing sample was made of PBMCs or a T cell subset sorted from them (not recorded which). In DNA form, the CDR3 reads TGTGCCAGCAGCTTCCCACTACTTATACCCAGCACAGATACGCAGTATTTT. Translating gives CASSFPLLIPSTDTQYF.